This paragraph reports one TCR beta chain. Antigen: not known. This sample is drawn from a study of beta chain features in type 1 diabetes. For the study at large: The study examined 107,917,701 sorted cells across all samples.

Study results and caveats: TCRB CDR3 length was moderately but significantly reduced in all four CD4+ subsets of Type 1 diabetes patients. Insertions were fewer and deletions more numerous at VDJ junctions in type 1 diabetes patients.

Sequencing targeted expressed TCRB transcripts, as all isolated RNA had been reverse transcribed. The data were produced by immunoSEQ multiplex PCR, yet TCRdb's version contains in-frame clones alone and is incomplete. The sample has fewer than 300,000 clones, around 21% seen once. The CDR3 consists of 13 residues. Trimming took 9 bases from V and 1 from J, leaving 12 bases between them. Looked up from germline, CDR1 is ENHRY and CDR2 is SYGVKD. Sequencing was done on a sample of naive CD4+ T cells from blood. The sequence was obtained from a woman aged 40 to 50 with type 1 diabetes. V and J are TRBV10-3 and TRBJ1-1; D is perhaps TRBD1 (5 bases). The CDR3 nucleotides are TGTGCCATGGGGGAGGAGCCGAACACTGAAGCTTTCTTT. Translated, it gives CAMGEEPNTEAFF.